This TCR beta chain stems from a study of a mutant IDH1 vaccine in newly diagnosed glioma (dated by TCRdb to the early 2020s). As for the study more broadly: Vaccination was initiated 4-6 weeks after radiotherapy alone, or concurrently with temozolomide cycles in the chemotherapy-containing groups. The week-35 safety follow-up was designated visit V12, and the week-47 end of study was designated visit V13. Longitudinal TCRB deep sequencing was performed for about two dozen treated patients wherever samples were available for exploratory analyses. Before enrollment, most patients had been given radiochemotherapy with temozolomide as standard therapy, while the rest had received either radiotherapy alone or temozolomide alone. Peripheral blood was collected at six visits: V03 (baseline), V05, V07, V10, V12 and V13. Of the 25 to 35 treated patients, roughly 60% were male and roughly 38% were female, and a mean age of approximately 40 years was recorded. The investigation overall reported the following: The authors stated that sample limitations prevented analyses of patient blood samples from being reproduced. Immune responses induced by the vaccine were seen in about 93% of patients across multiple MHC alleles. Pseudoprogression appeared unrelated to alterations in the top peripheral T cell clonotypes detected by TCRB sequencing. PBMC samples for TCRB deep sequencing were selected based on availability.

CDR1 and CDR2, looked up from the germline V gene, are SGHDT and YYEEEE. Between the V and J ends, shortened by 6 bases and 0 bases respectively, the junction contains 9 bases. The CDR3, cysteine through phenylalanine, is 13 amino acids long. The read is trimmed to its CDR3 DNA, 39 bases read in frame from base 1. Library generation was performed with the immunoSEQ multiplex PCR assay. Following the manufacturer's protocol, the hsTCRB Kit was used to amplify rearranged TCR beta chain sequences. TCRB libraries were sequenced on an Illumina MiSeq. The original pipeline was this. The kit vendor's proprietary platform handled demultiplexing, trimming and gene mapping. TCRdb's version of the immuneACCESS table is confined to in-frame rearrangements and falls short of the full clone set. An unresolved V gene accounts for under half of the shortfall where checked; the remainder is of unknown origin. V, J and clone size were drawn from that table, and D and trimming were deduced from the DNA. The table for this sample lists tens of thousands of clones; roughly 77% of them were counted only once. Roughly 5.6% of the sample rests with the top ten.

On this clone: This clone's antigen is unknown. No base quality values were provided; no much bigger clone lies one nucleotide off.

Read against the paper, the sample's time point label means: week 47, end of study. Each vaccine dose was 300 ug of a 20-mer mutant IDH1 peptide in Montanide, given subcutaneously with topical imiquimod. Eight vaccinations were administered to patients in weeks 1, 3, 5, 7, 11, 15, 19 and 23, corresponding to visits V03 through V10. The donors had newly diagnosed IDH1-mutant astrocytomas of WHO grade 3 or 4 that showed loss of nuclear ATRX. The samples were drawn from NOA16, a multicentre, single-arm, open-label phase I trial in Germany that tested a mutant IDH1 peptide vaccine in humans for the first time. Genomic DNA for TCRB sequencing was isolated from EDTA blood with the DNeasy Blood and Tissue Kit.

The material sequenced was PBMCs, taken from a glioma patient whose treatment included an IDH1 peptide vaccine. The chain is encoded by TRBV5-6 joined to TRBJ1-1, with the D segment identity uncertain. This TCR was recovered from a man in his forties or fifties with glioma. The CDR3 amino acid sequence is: CASNARMNTEAFF. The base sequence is TGTGCCAGCAACGCCAGGATGAACACTGAAGCTTTCTTT.